The next 14 T cell receptor beta chains were all read from a single sample in a study of Ad26.COV2.S vaccination and SARS-CoV-2 variants. TCRdb's table, derived via immunoSEQ multiplex PCR, lists solely in-frame clones and lacks some. The table records about 320,000 clones, over 80% of them present only once. As for treatment: roughly 18 received Ad26.COV2.S at low or high dose, single or two shots; 5 received placebo; per-sample allocation not given. Each sample was drawn 63 days after the first injection (of vaccine or placebo). The sequencing used peripheral blood, collected in a trial of Ad26.COV2.S vaccine versus placebo. The receptor set was obtained from a person between 18 and 65 years old who received the Ad26.COV2.S COVID-19 vaccine or a placebo.

This chain uses TRBV5-1 with TRBJ2-7, with TRBD2 as a possible D gene (5 bases). This CDR3 has 15 amino acids. The V end was cut by 2 bases, the J end by 7 bases, with 19 bases between. CDR1 SGHRS and CDR2 YFSETQ come from the germline V gene. The DNA of the CDR3 is TGCGCCAGCAGCTTTTCGGGCCCAGCCACGGGGGAGCAGTACTTC. This translates into CASSFSGPATGEQYF. Variable domain in full (rest from reference TRBV5-1 and TRBJ2-7): KAGVTQTPRYLIKTRGQQVTLSCSPISGHRSVSWYQQTPGQGLQFLFEYFSETQRNKGNFPGRFSGRQFSNSRSEMNVSTLELGDSALYLCASSFSGPATGEQYFGPGTRLTVT.

This chain links TRBV19 with TRBJ1-3; D is undetermined. With 5 bases removed from V and 4 bases from J, the gap between germline ends came to 12 bases. CDR1 is LNHDA, CDR2 SQIVND, per germline (reference sequence). The length of the CDR3 is 14 residues. Written as DNA, the CDR3 is TGTGCCAGTAGTCCCCGTGTAGACGGAAACACCATATATTTT. Translating gives CASSPRVDGNTIYF.

Only a few counts were recorded for this clone. CDR3 protein: CASSLEGGRNYGYTF. The CDR3 nucleotides read TGTGCCAGCAGCTTAGAGGGGGGCAGGAACTATGGCTACACCTTC. The chain employs TRBV7-2 and TRBJ1-2; D is perhaps TRBD1 (6 bases). The germline V and J ends were trimmed by 1 base and 2 bases, with 11 bases remaining between them. Germline CDR1 and CDR2: SGHTA and FQGNSA. The CDR3 covers 15 residues.

This chain joins TRBV18 and TRBJ2-2; tentatively, D is TRBD2 (5 bases). This CDR3 contains 14 residues. Per the germline V gene, CDR1 is KGHSH and CDR2 is LQKENI. V was shortened by 2 bases and J by 6 bases, with 10 bases between the two germline ends. The chain's CDR3 is CASSPDLGAGELFF. CDR3 DNA: TGTGCCAGCTCACCAGATCTCGGGGCCGGGGAGCTGTTTTTT.

The J gene is TRBJ1-6, the V gene TRBV11-2; tentatively, D is TRBD1 (6 bases). The V gene's germline CDR1 is SGHAT and CDR2 FQNNGV. The CDR3 has 14 residues. V lost 4 bases, J lost 10 bases, and 14 bases lay in between. CDR3 sequence: CASSSLTGRSPLHF. The CDR3, as DNA: TGTGCCAGCAGCTCGCTCACAGGGCGGTCACCCCTCCACTTT.

The chain carries TRBV2 and TRBJ1-5; a weak D match, TRBD1 (6 bases). Germline V CDR1 and CDR2: SNHLY, FYNNEI. Trimming stripped 6 bases from V and 5 bases from J, with 14 bases between. The CDR3 runs to 14 residues. CDR3 coding DNA: TGTGCCAGCAGCCCGGAAGGGGGTGATCAGCCCCAGCATTTT. This gives the protein CASSPEGGDQPQHF.

This rearrangement joins TRBV6-5 to TRBJ2-5, with a weak D call TRBD2 (6 bases). CDR1 and CDR2 from the germline V gene are MNHEY and SVGAGI. This CDR3 has 14 residues. The DNA for the CDR3 is TGTGCGTCGGGACTCCCGGGGACCCAAGAGACCCAGTACTTC. Translation gives CASGLPGTQETQYF.

This clone was detected once. This chain uses TRBV13 with TRBJ2-7, with TRBD1 as a possible D gene (6 bases). CDR1 PRHDT and CDR2 FYEKMQ come from the germline V gene (reference sequence). The CDR3 runs 14 residues. Trimming stripped 2 bases from V and 6 bases from J, with 14 bases between. This CDR3 is CASSLMGAPGEQYF. In nucleotides, the CDR3 is TGTGCCAGCAGCTTAATGGGGGCGCCGGGCGAGCAGTACTTC.

The chain links TRBV5-1 to TRBJ2-2; no definite D call. The CDR3 is 14 amino acids. V lost 0 bases and J lost 1, with 4 bases in between. Germline V gene lookup returns CDR1 SGHRS and CDR2 YFSETQ. CDR3 amino acids: CASSLVENTGELFF. The CDR3, as DNA: TGCGCCAGCAGCTTGGTGGAGAACACCGGGGAGCTGTTTTTT.

This chain connects TRBV7-9 to TRBJ2-1; D tentatively fits TRBD1 or TRBD2 (5 bases each). The CDR3 extends over 16 amino acids. The V and J ends lost 10 bases and 6 bases respectively, with 25 bases between them. Germline CDR1 is SEHNR and CDR2 is FQNEAQ (reference sequence). CDR3 protein: CAISPGRGRGPNEQFF. Here the CDR3 DNA reads TGTGCCATCTCCCCAGGTCGGGGTAGGGGACCCAATGAGCAGTTCTTC.

The chain uses TRBV7-9 and TRBJ2-1; D perhaps matches TRBD1 (6 bases). Germline V gene lookup returns CDR1 SEHNR and CDR2 FQNEAQ (reference sequence). This CDR3 comprises 14 residues. Trimming pared 0 bases from V and 15 bases from J, leaving 18 bases between. CDR3: CASSLASGVRGGFF. The CDR3 DNA reads as TGTGCCAGCAGCTTAGCTTCCGGGGTCAGAGGGGGGTTCTTC.

The J gene is TRBJ2-3, the V gene TRBV5-6, with a possible D match to TRBD2 (7 bases). From germline, CDR1 is SGHDT and CDR2 YYEEEE. This CDR3 spans 14 amino acids. The V and J ends lost 3 bases and 2 bases respectively, with 10 bases between them. CDR3 nucleotides: TGTGCCAGCAGCTGGGGGGGCAACACAGATACGCAGTATTTT. Its translation: CASSWGGNTDTQYF.

This sequence joins TRBV19 and TRBJ2-3; no firm D call. V was shortened by 5 bases and J by 0 bases, with 12 bases between the two germline ends. This CDR3 contains 15 residues. Germline V gene sequence: CDR1 LNHDA, CDR2 SQIVND (reference sequence). The CDR3 coding sequence is TGTGCCAGTAGTGCTTCTTGGCGGAGCACAGATACGCAGTATTTT. Amino acid sequence: CASSASWRSTDTQYF.

The J gene is TRBJ2-5, the V gene TRBV2; the D gene is possibly TRBD1 (6 bases). CDR1 is SNHLY and CDR2 is FYNNEI in the germline V gene. Trimming left V 3 bases short and J 1 base short, with 9 bases between. The CDR3 has 14 residues. The CDR3 reads CASSDWTAQETQYF. The CDR3 nucleotides are TGTGCCAGCAGTGATTGGACAGCCCAAGAGACCCAGTACTTC.